This TCR beta chain is drawn from a study of control samples from healthy donors and cancer patients. Measured with immunoSEQ multiplex PCR; TCRdb has only the in-frame clones, and not every one. The sample includes about 130,000 clones, approximately 90% of them seen just once. Sequencing was done on a sample of blood. The TCR sequence derives from a woman aged 50 to 60 in good health.

For the CDR3, the DNA is TGTGCCAGCAGCCAAGCCGGGTTTGGCTACACCTTC. It yields the protein CASSQAGFGYTF. The J gene is TRBJ1-2, the V gene TRBV14, with D uncertain. The V gene's germline CDR1 is SGHDN and CDR2 FVKESK. This CDR3 has 12 amino acids. Deletions cut 1 base from V and 7 bases from J, with 7 bases between.